This T cell receptor beta chain was retrieved from a study of shared clonotypes between healthy human individuals. Study outcomes and limitations: Compared with clonotypes that all four donors shared, non-shared clonotypes had lower generation probabilities. Rarefaction showed that sequencing of sorted subsets was incomplete (despite large depth).

To note about this clone: Its antigen remains unidentified.

Every subset's genomic DNA went evenly onto several immunoSEQ plates. Clones were read by immunoSEQ multiplex PCR, and TCRdb kept only the in-frame ones, dropping some. This sample has roughly 1,600,000 clones, with 97% to 99% found just once. The source of this sequence is a man younger than 40 in good health. Sequencing used naive CD4+ T cells sorted from blood. Indicated subset: CD45RA+ positively selected.

DNA of the CDR3: TGTGCCAGCAGCTTAGATCTGGGGACAGTTAATGAAAAACTGTTTTTT. It codes for CASSLDLGTVNEKLFF. The V and J genes are TRBV7-2 and TRBJ1-4, with 7 bases aligning to TRBD1. Germline V gene data show CDR1 as SGHTA and CDR2 as FQGNSA. The CDR3 runs 16 residues. Trimming removed 1 base from V and 4 bases from J; junction bases left unmatched: 6.